These 5 T cell receptor beta chains were all obtained from the same sample, sequenced in a study of blood T cells in healthy people across ages. A J-beta primer mix and a sample-barcoded 5' primer were used in a second PCR of roughly 7 to 12 cycles. From the 5' RACE reads, TCRdb called clonotypes with MiXCR, one entry per CDR3 protein. The sample holds 1.5 million to 2 million distinct CDR3 sequences; 28% are singletons and the top ten take 7% to 9%. Sequencing used blood. All receptors come from a woman aged 25 to 39 in good health.

There are a few counts of this clonotype. The chain links TRBV29-1 to TRBJ2-5; D call uncertain. The CDR3 has 12 residues. The germline CDR1 and CDR2 sequences are SQVTM and ANQGSEA. Trimming cost V 3 bases and J 2 bases, with 7 bases left between them. CDR3 sequence reads: CSVENSQETQYF. CDR3 nucleotide sequence: TGCAGCGTTGAGAATAGTCAAGAGACCCAGTACTTC.

This clonotype was detected a few times. This chain uses TRBV28 with TRBJ2-7, with 8 bases that match TRBD1. The CDR3 contains 14 residues. Germline assignment: CDR1 MDHEN and CDR2 SYDVKM. Trimming at V came to 3 bases and at J to 5 bases, leaving 6 bases not matched to a gene. CDR3 in amino acids: CASSFRQGANEQYF. The CDR3 DNA is TGTGCCAGCAGTTTTAGGCAGGGGGCCAACGAGCAGTACTTC.

This clonotype was recorded at least ten times. The junction differs from germline at one of its ends, possibly a read error. The chain combines TRBV11-2 with TRBJ2-5, with a tentative D call TRBD2 (6 bases). The CDR3 consists of 15 residues. CDR1 and CDR2 (germline): SGHAT, FQNNGV. Here the CDR3 reads CASSSSGTGEETQYF. The CDR3 nucleotides are TGCGCCAGCAGCTCGTCCGGGACTGGAGAAGAGACCCAGTACTTC.

In this sample, this clonotype turned up a few times. The chain couples TRBV3-1 to TRBJ2-5; 12 positions match TRBD2. The CDR3 is 16 residues long. Looked up from germline, CDR1 is LGHDT and CDR2 is YNNKEL (reference sequence). The V and J ends lost 7 bases and 6 bases, in that order; junction bases with no gene match: 12. CDR3 nucleotide sequence: TGTGCCAGCAACGGGGCTCTAGCGGGGGGGCCTAAGACCCAGTACTTC. Encoded protein: CASNGALAGGPKTQYF.

The chain has TRBV5-1 and TRBJ2-1; D gene unclear. Trimming pared 0 bases from V and 7 bases from J, leaving 8 bases between. Germline V CDR1 and CDR2: SGHRS, YFSETQ. CDR3 size: 13 residues. The DNA of the CDR3 is TGCGCCAGCAGCTTGGTTGAGCGAAATGAGCAGTTCTTC. Residues: CASSLVERNEQFF.